This T cell receptor beta chain was captured by sequencing in a study of cytomegalovirus exposure and HLA in healthy donors. Points from the study as a whole: What a later analysis showed was that several of the most significant clusters appeared linked to common viral pathogens. Within an earlier analysis, most TCR beta V segments proved productive either about 90% or about 30% of the time.

The PCR was carried out with 60 Vbeta primers and 13 Jbeta primers. TCRdb's copy holds only in-frame clones and misses some; the assay was immunoSEQ multiplex PCR. Found here are some 200,000 clones, 81% of them singletons; the top ten hold about 2%. Losses at the gene ends were 4 bases for V and 9 bases for J; bases not matched to a gene: 9. Germline V gene sequence: CDR1 SGHRS, CDR2 YFSETQ. The CDR3 sequence is 14 residues long. Regarding this clone: Antigen unknown.

The chain has TRBV5-1 and TRBJ2-1; 8 nucleotides line up with TRBD2. The source of this sequence is a woman aged 25 to 39 in good health and CMV-seronegative. Specimen: PBMCs. The CDR3 DNA follows: TGCGCCAGCAGCGAGACTAGCGAACGTGGTGAGCAGTTCTTC. Its translation is CASSETSERGEQFF.